The clone carrying this T cell receptor (beta chain) has a count of ten or more. Its antigen is as yet unknown. Diagnosis of hyperthyroidism was new in patients aged 18 to 65, and its duration was under 2 months. These data belong to a study of T cells in Graves' hyperthyroidism and ophthalmopathy. General study results and limits: Expanded thyroid clonotypes (above 0.001) were mostly also found in blood.

CDR1 and CDR2 from the germline V gene are SGHAT and FQNNGV. J was trimmed by 7 bases and V by 1 base; bases with no gene match: 2. The CDR3 consists of 13 residues. Authors of the study amplified TCR beta CDR3 regions from RNA transcripts. The TCR CDR3 was amplified in a first-round RT-PCR using the HTBI primer set. TCRdb recomputed calls from the multiplex PCR reads with MiXCR, one row per CDR3 protein. The repertoire holds roughly 170,000 distinct CDR3 sequences, about a sixth seen once, with under 35% in the top ten. The chain uses TRBV11-2 and TRBJ2-3; 7 nucleotides match TRBD1. The sequenced sample was blood. This sequence was found in a woman between 50 and 59 years old with Graves' hyperthyroidism. The CDR3 loop is CASSLGTGHTQYF. The CDR3 nucleotides read TGTGCCAGCAGCTTAGGGACAGGCCATACGCAGTATTTT.